Presented here are 12 T cell receptor beta chains from one specimen sequenced in a study of T cell therapy after organ transplantation. No antigens are known for them. Method: immunoSEQ multiplex PCR; TCRdb's copy keeps in-frame clones and lacks some. The table shows about 18,000 clones, with over 75% occurring only once. Time point given: 20-29 weeks after completion of therapy. The starting material was CD8+ T cells from blood, obtained after autologous CMV-specific T cell therapy. These receptors came from a human patient who had received a solid organ transplant and had CMV disease. Certain T cells may be donor cells from the graft.

Only one count was recorded for this clone. The chain combines TRBV29-1 with TRBJ1-1; TRBD1 might be the D (5 bases). Looked up from germline, CDR1 is SQVTM and CDR2 is ANQGSEA. Deletions cut 7 bases from V and 3 bases from J, with 9 bases between. This CDR3 region has 11 residues. DNA for the CDR3: TGCAGCGGCATACAGGACACTGAAGCTTTCTTT. Translation: CSGIQDTEAFF.

V gene TRBV27 combines with J gene TRBJ1-2; TRBD1 is a possible D gene (5 bases). This CDR3 has 13 residues. The germline gives CDR1 MNHEY, CDR2 SMNVEV (reference sequence). Trimming removed 6 bases from V and 1 base from J, with 9 bases in between. For the CDR3, the DNA is TGTGCCAGCAGGTCGACAGTTAACTATGGCTACACCTTC. This encodes CASRSTVNYGYTF.

The chain carries TRBV30 and TRBJ1-2; D not certain. In germline, CDR1 is GTSNPN, CDR2 SVGIG (reference sequence). V was pared by 2 bases and J by 8 bases, with 18 bases between. The CDR3 is made up of 14 amino acids. The CDR3 here is CAWSRRALKYGYTF. In DNA, the CDR3 is TGTGCCTGGAGTCGTCGGGCGCTTAAATACGGCTACACCTTC. The full variable domain, with the rest looked up from reference TRBV30 and TRBJ1-2, is SQTIHQWPATLVQPVGSPLSLECTVEGTSNPNLYWYRQAAGRGLQLLFYSVGIGQISSEVPQNLSASRPQDRQFILSSKKLLLSDSGFYLCAWSRRALKYGYTFGSGTRLTVV.

The chain recombines TRBV13 with TRBJ2-3; D gene uncertain. CDR1 is PRHDT and CDR2 is FYEKMQ in the germline V gene (reference sequence). V was shortened by 5 bases and J by 6 bases, with 6 bases between the two germline ends. The CDR3 covers 11 residues. CDR3 in amino acids: CASSQADTQYF. DNA of the CDR3: TGTGCCAGCAGCCAAGCGGATACGCAGTATTTT.

The count of this clone is one. The J gene is TRBJ2-5, the V gene TRBV6-5; weak D call: TRBD1 (7 bases). The CDR3 length is 15 residues. Germline CDR1 and CDR2: MNHEY and SVGAGI. V shed 7 bases and J shed 1 base, with 16 bases lying between them. The CDR3 spells CASTKGGGPQETQYF. CDR3 sequence (DNA): TGTGCCAGCACCAAAGGAGGGGGCCCCCAAGAGACCCAGTACTTC.

The chain couples TRBV30 to TRBJ1-1; D gene uncertain. Germline CDR1 reads GTSNPN; CDR2 reads SVGIG (reference sequence). There are 10 residues in the CDR3. The germline V and J ends were trimmed by 2 bases and 9 bases, with 7 bases remaining between them. The CDR3 coding sequence is TGTGCCTGGAGTATTGGCCAAGCTTTCTTT. Residues: CAWSIGQAFF.

The chain employs TRBV4-2 and TRBJ2-7; TRBD2 aligns across 12 bases. The J segment lost 5 bases and the V segment lost 4 bases, leaving 3 bases of the junction unmatched. The CDR3 covers 14 residues. From germline, CDR1 is LGHNA and CDR2 YNFKEQ. The CDR3 spells CASSRTSGTHEQYF. CDR3 DNA: TGTGCCAGCAGCCGGACTAGCGGGACGCACGAGCAGTACTTC.

The rearrangement links TRBV13 to TRBJ2-5; 7 bases match TRBD2. The J segment lost 1 base and the V segment lost 5 bases, leaving 1 base of the junction unmatched. The CDR3 runs 13 residues. Germline V CDR1 and CDR2: PRHDT, FYEKMQ (reference sequence). The CDR3 nucleotides read TGTGCCAGCAGCCCGGGGGGCCAAGAGACCCAGTACTTC. Translating it yields CASSPGGQETQYF.

In its sample, this clone was seen once. V gene TRBV27 combines with J gene TRBJ2-7; D possibly uses TRBD1 or TRBD2 (5 bases each). CDR1 MNHEY and CDR2 SMNVEV come from the germline V gene (reference sequence). The CDR3 has 14 amino acids. V gave up 5 bases and J gave up 3 bases, with 14 bases separating them. CDR3 residues: CASSAPGRFYEQYF. The CDR3 nucleotides read TGTGCCAGCAGTGCCCCGGGACGGTTCTACGAGCAGTACTTC.

V gene TRBV25-1 combines with J gene TRBJ2-7; unclear D gene. Germline-derived CDR1 and CDR2 are MGHDK and SYGVNS. The ends were cut back, 3 bases at V and 4 bases at J, with 7 bases in the middle. There are 12 residues in the CDR3. The CDR3 here is CASSENLYEQYF. In DNA, the CDR3 is TGTGCCAGCAGTGAGAACCTTTACGAGCAGTACTTC.

The chain links TRBV19 to TRBJ1-1; D remains unclear. The CDR3 covers 11 residues. With 3 bases removed from V and 8 bases from J, the gap between germline ends came to 7 bases. CDR1 is LNHDA and CDR2 is SQIVND in the germline V gene (reference sequence). CDR3 amino acids: CASSMKIEAFF. The CDR3 DNA is TGTGCCAGTAGTATGAAAATCGAAGCTTTCTTT.

The chain carries TRBV4-3 and TRBJ2-7; D possibly matches TRBD1 or TRBD2 (5 bases each). The V end was cut by 2 bases, the J end by 2 bases, with 13 bases between. This CDR3 has 15 amino acids. Germline CDR1 reads LGHNA; CDR2 reads YSLEER. CDR3 sequence (DNA): TGCGCCAGCAGCCAACGGACATACGGGGCCTACGAGCAGTACTTC. Protein product: CASSQRTYGAYEQYF.